These T cell receptor beta chains were read from a single sample in a study of blood T cell repertoires in COVID-19. Repertoires were generated with immunoSEQ multiplex PCR, while TCRdb's copy carries only in-frame clones and drops some. The profile shows 450,000 or so clones, less than 95% of them singletons. Material: PBMCs or T cells enriched from blood (not recorded which). All receptors derive from a man younger than 30 who had recovered from COVID-19. CDR3s include the opening cysteine and the closing phenylalanine or tryptophan. D genes are given only for firm matches. Clone size is shown for a subset of rows, as once, few, many or a class of expanded clone.

J: TRBJ2-5
D: TRBD2
size: .
V: TRBV19
CDR3: CASALLAGGPGETQYF
DNA: TGTGCCAGCGCATTACTAGCGGGAGGGCCTGGAGAGACCCAGTACTTC

J: TRBJ1-1
D: .
size: .
V: TRBV14
CDR3: CASRDRLNTEAFF
DNA: TGTGCCAGCAGGGACAGATTAAACACTGAAGCTTTCTTT

J: TRBJ1-1
D: TRBD1
size: .
V: TRBV5-1
CDR3: CASSHGQGRDTEAFF
DNA: TGCGCCAGCAGCCACGGACAGGGGAGGGACACTGAAGCTTTCTTT

J: TRBJ1-3
D: .
size: .
V: TRBV5-1
CDR3: CASSPQDSGNTIYF
DNA: TGCGCCAGCAGCCCCCAGGACTCTGGAAACACCATATATTTT

J: TRBJ1-2
D: TRBD1
size: .
V: TRBV4-2
CDR3: CASSPDRNYGYTF
DNA: TGTGCCAGCAGCCCGGACAGGAACTATGGCTACACCTTC

J: TRBJ2-6
D: .
size: .
V: TRBV27
CDR3: CASSSIQVSGANVLTF
DNA: TGTGCCAGCAGTTCCATACAGGTTTCTGGGGCCAACGTCCTGACTTTC

J: TRBJ1-1
D: .
size: .
V: TRBV7-2
CDR3: CASSLDAGGRGAFF
DNA: TGTGCCAGCAGCTTAGACGCCGGCGGGAGGGGAGCTTTCTTT

J: TRBJ2-3
D: TRBD2
size: .
V: TRBV2
CDR3: CAIQEGTSGPDTQYF
DNA: TGTGCCATCCAGGAGGGGACTAGTGGCCCAGATACGCAGTATTTT

J: TRBJ2-3
D: .
size: .
V: TRBV14
CDR3: CASSQNLGSIGDTQYF
DNA: TGTGCCAGCAGCCAGAACCTAGGTTCCATAGGAGATACGCAGTATTTT

J: TRBJ1-6
D: .
size: once
V: TRBV5-1
CDR3: CASSLGQFSNSPLHF
DNA: TGCGCCAGCAGCTTGGGACAGTTTAGCAATTCACCCCTCCACTTT

J: TRBJ2-5
D: TRBD1
size: .
V: TRBV10-3
CDR3: CAIRPGTGWGQETQYF
DNA: TGTGCCATCAGACCAGGGACAGGGTGGGGTCAAGAGACCCAGTACTTC

J: TRBJ2-1
D: TRBD2
size: .
V: TRBV27
CDR3: CASSSSGRVYNEQFF
DNA: TGTGCCAGCAGCTCGAGCGGGAGGGTCTACAATGAGCAGTTCTTC

J: TRBJ1-1
D: .
size: .
V: TRBV4-1
CDR3: CASSQTLTGFSRNTEAFF
DNA: TGCGCCAGCAGCCAAACACTTACAGGGTTCAGCCGTAACACTGAAGCTTTCTTT

J: TRBJ2-1
D: TRBD2
size: .
V: TRBV3-1/TRBV3-2
CDR3: CASSERREGLNEQFF
DNA: TGTGCCAGCAGCGAAAGGAGGGAGGGCCTCAATGAGCAGTTCTTC

J: TRBJ2-2
D: TRBD1
size: .
V: TRBV24-1
CDR3: CATSEGTGFTGELFF
DNA: TGTGCCACCAGTGAGGGGACAGGGTTCACCGGGGAGCTGTTTTTT

J: TRBJ1-5
D: .
size: .
V: TRBV11-2
CDR3: CASSLDELKDSNQPQHF
DNA: TGTGCCAGCAGCTTAGACGAGCTTAAGGACAGTAATCAGCCCCAGCATTTT

J: TRBJ1-6
D: .
size: .
V: TRBV19
CDR3: CASTLTGNSPLHF
DNA: TGTGCCAGTACCCTCACGGGTAATTCACCCCTCCACTTT

J: TRBJ1-1
D: .
size: .
V: TRBV5-4
CDR3: CASSLKGVGTEAFF
DNA: TGTGCCAGCAGCTTGAAAGGGGTTGGCACTGAAGCTTTCTTT

J: TRBJ2-2
D: .
size: .
V: TRBV28
CDR3: CASSLRAVTGELFF
DNA: TGTGCCAGCAGTTTGAGGGCCGTTACCGGGGAGCTGTTTTTT

J: TRBJ1-6
D: .
size: .
V: TRBV28
CDR3: CASSSQTVTNSPLHF
DNA: TGTGCCAGCAGTTCGCAGACAGTAACGAATTCACCCCTCCACTTT

J: TRBJ1-5
D: TRBD1
size: .
V: TRBV7-9
CDR3: CASSSQGADQPQHF
DNA: TGTGCCAGCAGCTCACAGGGGGCGGATCAGCCCCAGCATTTT

J: TRBJ1-2
D: TRBD1
size: .
V: TRBV28
CDR3: CASVQPTGEVGYTF
DNA: TGTGCCAGCGTACAACCTACAGGGGAAGTAGGCTACACCTTC

J: TRBJ1-6
D: .
size: .
V: TRBV9
CDR3: CASSVGGHNNSPLHF
DNA: TGTGCCAGCAGCGTCGGCGGACACAATAATTCACCCCTCCACTTT

J: TRBJ1-3
D: TRBD1
size: .
V: TRBV7-9
CDR3: CASSLATGTSGNTIYF
DNA: TGTGCCAGCAGCTTAGCGACAGGGACCTCTGGAAACACCATATATTTT

J: TRBJ1-5
D: .
size: few
V: TRBV19
CDR3: CASSITGDQPQHF
DNA: TGTGCCAGTAGTATTACAGGTGATCAGCCCCAGCATTTT

J: TRBJ1-6
D: .
size: .
V: TRBV5-1
CDR3: CASSPRFYNSPLHF
DNA: TGCGCCAGCAGCCCCAGGTTCTATAATTCACCCCTCCACTTT

J: TRBJ2-3
D: TRBD2
size: .
V: TRBV6-5
CDR3: CASSLLAGETTDTQYF
DNA: TGTGCCAGCAGTTTACTAGCGGGAGAAACCACAGATACGCAGTATTTT

J: TRBJ1-5
D: TRBD1
size: .
V: TRBV20-1
CDR3: CSASHTGTGVNQPQHF
DNA: TGCAGTGCTAGTCACACCGGGACAGGCGTCAATCAGCCCCAGCATTTT

J: TRBJ1-1
D: .
size: .
V: TRBV15
CDR3: CATSRDRQVGTEAFF
DNA: TGTGCCACCAGCAGAGACCGACAGGTGGGTACTGAAGCTTTCTTT

J: TRBJ1-6
D: .
size: .
V: TRBV19
CDR3: CASSMAAGGSPLHF
DNA: TGTGCCAGTAGTATGGCGGCAGGAGGATCACCCCTCCACTTT

J: TRBJ1-5
D: .
size: .
V: TRBV5-1
CDR3: CASSSEPNQPQHF
DNA: TGCGCCAGCAGCTCGGAGCCTAATCAGCCCCAGCATTTT

J: TRBJ2-7
D: TRBD2
size: .
V: TRBV7-6
CDR3: CASSIIATGTSGSYEQYF
DNA: TGTGCCAGCAGCATAATAGCTACCGGGACTAGCGGGAGTTACGAGCAGTACTTC

J: TRBJ1-2
D: .
size: .
V: TRBV2
CDR3: CASRADSTSNYGYTF
DNA: TGTGCCAGCAGGGCGGACAGTACGTCGAACTATGGCTACACCTTC

J: TRBJ1-2
D: TRBD1
size: .
V: TRBV7-2
CDR3: CASSPIHTGEYTF
DNA: TGTGCCAGCAGCCCGATTCACACAGGGGAGTACACCTTC

J: TRBJ2-1
D: .
size: .
V: TRBV7-8
CDR3: CASSLGWRSSSYNEQFF
DNA: TGTGCCAGCAGCTTAGGATGGCGGTCTAGCTCCTACAATGAGCAGTTCTTC